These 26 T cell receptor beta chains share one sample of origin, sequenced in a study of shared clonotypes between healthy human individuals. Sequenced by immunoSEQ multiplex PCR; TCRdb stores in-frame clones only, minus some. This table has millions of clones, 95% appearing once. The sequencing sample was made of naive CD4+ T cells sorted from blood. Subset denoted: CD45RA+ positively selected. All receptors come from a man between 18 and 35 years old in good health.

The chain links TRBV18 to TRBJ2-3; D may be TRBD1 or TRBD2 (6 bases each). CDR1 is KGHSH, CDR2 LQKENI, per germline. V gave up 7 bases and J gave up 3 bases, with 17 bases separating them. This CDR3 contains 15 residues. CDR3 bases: TGTGCCAGCTTCCCTGTTGGGGGGCTTACAGATACGCAGTATTTT. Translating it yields CASFPVGGLTDTQYF. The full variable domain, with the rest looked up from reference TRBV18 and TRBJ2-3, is NAGVMQNPRHLVRRRGQEARLRCSPMKGHSHVYWYRQLPEEGLKFMVYLQKENIIDESGMPKERFSAEFPKEGPSILRIQQVVRGDSAAYFCASFPVGGLTDTQYFGPGTRLTVL.

Here the CDR3 reads CASGLGFSGSSYEQYF. The CDR3 DNA is TGTGCTAGTGGTTTGGGATTTTCGGGCAGCTCCTACGAGCAGTACTTC. The chain carries TRBV12-5 and TRBJ2-7; D unclear. Germline CDR1 reads LGHNT; CDR2 reads FRNRAP. This CDR3 comprises 16 residues. Trimming left V 1 base short and J 0 bases short, with 13 bases between.

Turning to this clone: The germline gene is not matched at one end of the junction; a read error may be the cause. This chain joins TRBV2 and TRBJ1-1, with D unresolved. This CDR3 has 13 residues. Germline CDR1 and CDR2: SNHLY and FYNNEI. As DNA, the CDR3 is TGTGCCATCAGTGACCTTAGTATCACTGAAGCTTTCTTT. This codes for CAISDLSITEAFF.

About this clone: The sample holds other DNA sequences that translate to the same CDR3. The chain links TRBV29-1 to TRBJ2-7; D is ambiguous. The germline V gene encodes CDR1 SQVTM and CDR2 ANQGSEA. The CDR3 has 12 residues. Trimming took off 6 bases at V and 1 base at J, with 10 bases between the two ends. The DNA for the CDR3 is TGCAGCGTCGGAACTAATTCCTACGAGCAGTACTTC. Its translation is CSVGTNSYEQYF.

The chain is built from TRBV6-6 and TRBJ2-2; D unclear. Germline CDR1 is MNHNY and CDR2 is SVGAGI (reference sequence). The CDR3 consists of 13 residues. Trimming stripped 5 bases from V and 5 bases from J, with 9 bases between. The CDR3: CASSGEPTGELFF. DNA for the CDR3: TGTGCCAGCAGTGGCGAACCGACCGGGGAGCTGTTTTTT.

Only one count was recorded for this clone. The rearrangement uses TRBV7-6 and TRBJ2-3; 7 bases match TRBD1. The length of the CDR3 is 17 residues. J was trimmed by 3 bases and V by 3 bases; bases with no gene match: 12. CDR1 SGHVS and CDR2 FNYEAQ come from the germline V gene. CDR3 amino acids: CASSFNILQGQTDTQYF. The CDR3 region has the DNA TGTGCCAGCAGCTTCAATATCTTACAGGGGCAGACAGATACGCAGTATTTT.

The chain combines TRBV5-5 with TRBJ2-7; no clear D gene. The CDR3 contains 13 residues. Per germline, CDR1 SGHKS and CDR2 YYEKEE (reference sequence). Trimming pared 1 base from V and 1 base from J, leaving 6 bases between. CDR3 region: CASSLSESYEQYF. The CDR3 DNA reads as TGTGCCAGCAGCTTGTCCGAGTCCTACGAGCAGTACTTC.

The CDR3 sequence: CASSVGWDSGETDTQYF. CDR3 DNA: TGTGCCAGCAGCGTAGGGTGGGATAGCGGGGAAACAGATACGCAGTATTTT. This chain connects TRBV9 to TRBJ2-3; 8 bases agree with TRBD2. The germline gives CDR1 SGDLS, CDR2 YYNGEE. The CDR3 sequence is 17 residues long. The trim removed 0 bases at V and 3 bases at J, leaving 9 bases unmatched.

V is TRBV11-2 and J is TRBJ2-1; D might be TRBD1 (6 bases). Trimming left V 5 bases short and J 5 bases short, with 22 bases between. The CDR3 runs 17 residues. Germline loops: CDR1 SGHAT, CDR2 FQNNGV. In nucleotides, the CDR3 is TGTGCCAGCAGCCCCCGATTCCTTATCCGGGACAACAATGAGCAGTTCTTC. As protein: CASSPRFLIRDNNEQFF.

CDR3: CSVGGRSNTGELFF. DNA of the CDR3: TGCAGCGTCGGGGGACGATCGAACACCGGGGAGCTGTTTTTT. This chain links TRBV29-1 with TRBJ2-2; perhaps TRBD2 as D (6 bases). Between the trimmed V and J ends, which lost 6 bases and 0 bases, there was a span of 11 bases. The CDR3 runs 14 residues. Germline loops: CDR1 SQVTM, CDR2 ANQGSEA.

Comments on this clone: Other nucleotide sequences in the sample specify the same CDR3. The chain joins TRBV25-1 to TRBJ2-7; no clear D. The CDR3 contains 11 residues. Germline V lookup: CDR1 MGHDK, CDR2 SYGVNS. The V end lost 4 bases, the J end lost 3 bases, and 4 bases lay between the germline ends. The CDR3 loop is CASSAGYEQYF. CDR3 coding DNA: TGTGCCAGCAGTGCAGGCTACGAGCAGTACTTC.

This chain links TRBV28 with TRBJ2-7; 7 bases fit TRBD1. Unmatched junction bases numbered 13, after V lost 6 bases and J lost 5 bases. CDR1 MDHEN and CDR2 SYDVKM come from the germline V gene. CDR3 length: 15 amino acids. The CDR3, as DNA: TGTGCCAGCAGCGCTCCCTCGGGACAGCAAGACGAGCAGTACTTC. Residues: CASSAPSGQQDEQYF.

The CDR3 here is CASTPSRDYNEQFF. The CDR3 coding sequence is TGTGCCAGCACGCCATCCCGTGATTACAATGAGCAGTTCTTC. V gene TRBV21-1 combines with J gene TRBJ2-1. TRBV21-1 is described as a pseudogene. CDR3 length equals 14 residues.

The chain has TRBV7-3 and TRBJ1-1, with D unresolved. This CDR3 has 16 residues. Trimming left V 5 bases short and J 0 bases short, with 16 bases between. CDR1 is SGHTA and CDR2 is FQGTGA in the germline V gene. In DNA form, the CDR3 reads TGTGCCAGCAGCCCCGCACTCGGAGGGATGAACACTGAAGCTTTCTTT. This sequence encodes CASSPALGGMNTEAFF.

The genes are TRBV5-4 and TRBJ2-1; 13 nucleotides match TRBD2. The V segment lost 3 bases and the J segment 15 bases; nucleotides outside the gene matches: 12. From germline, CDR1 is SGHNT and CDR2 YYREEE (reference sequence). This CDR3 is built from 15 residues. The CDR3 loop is CASSSPGLAGSRVFF. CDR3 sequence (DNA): TGTGCCAGCAGCTCTCCGGGACTAGCGGGAAGTCGTGTGTTCTTC.

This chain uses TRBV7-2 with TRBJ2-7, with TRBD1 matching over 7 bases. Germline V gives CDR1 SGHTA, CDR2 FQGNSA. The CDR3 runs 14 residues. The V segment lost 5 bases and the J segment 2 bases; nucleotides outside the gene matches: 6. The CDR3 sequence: CASSLDRAAYEQYF. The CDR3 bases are TGTGCCAGCAGCCTTGACAGGGCCGCCTACGAGCAGTACTTC.

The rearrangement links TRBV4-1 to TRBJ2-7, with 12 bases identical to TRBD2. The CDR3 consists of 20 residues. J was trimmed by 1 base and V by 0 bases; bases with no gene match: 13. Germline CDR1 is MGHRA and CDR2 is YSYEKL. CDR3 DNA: TGCGCCAGCAGCCAAGAATATCGTCGGACTAGCGGGAAAGGGTCCTACGAGCAGTACTTC. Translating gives CASSQEYRRTSGKGSYEQYF.

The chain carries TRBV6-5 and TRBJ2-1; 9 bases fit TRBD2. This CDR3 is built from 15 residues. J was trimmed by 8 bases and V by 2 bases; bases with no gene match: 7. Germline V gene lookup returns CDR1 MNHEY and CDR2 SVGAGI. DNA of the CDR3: TGTGCCAGCAGTTACACTAACTTAGCGGGAGATGAGCAGTTCTTC. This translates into CASSYTNLAGDEQFF.

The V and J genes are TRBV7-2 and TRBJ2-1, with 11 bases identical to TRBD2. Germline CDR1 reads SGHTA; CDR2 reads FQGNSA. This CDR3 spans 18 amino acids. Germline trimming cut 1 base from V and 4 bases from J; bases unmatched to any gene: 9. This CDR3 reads CASSLELLAGVAYNEQFF. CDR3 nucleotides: TGTGCCAGCAGCTTAGAGTTACTAGCGGGAGTCGCTTACAATGAGCAGTTCTTC.

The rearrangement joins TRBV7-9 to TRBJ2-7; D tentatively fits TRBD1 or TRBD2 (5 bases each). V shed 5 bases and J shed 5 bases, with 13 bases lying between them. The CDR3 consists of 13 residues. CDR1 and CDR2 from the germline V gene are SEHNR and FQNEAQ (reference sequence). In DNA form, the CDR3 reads TGTGCCAGCAGCATTAGTTGGGGGAACGAGCAGTACTTC. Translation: CASSISWGNEQYF.

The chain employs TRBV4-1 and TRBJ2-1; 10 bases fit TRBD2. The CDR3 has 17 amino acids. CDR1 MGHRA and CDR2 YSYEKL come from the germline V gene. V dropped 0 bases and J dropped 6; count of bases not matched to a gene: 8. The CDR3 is CASSQESGRVRGNEQFF. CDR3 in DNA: TGCGCCAGCAGCCAAGAGAGCGGGAGGGTTCGGGGCAATGAGCAGTTCTTC.

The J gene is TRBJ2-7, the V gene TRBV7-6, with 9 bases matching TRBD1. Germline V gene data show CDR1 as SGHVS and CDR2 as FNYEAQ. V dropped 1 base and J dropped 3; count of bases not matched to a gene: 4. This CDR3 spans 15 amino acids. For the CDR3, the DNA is TGTGCCAGCAGCTTAGACACAGGGGGCGGCTACGAGCAGTACTTC. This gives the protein CASSLDTGGGYEQYF.

The CDR3 DNA reads as TGCAGTGCGACCGATATTGATACGCAGTATTTT. Translation: CSATDIDTQYF. The V gene is TRBV20-1, the J gene TRBJ2-3; D ambiguous. The germline CDR1 and CDR2 sequences are DFQATT and SNEGSKA (reference sequence). V shed 6 bases and J shed 6 bases, with 10 bases lying between them. CDR3 length: 11 residues.

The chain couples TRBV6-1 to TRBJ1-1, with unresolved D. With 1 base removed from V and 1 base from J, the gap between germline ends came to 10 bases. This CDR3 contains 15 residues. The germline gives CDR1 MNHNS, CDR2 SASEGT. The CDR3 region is CASSEDAIPNTEAFF. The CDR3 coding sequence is TGTGCCAGCAGTGAAGATGCCATCCCGAACACTGAAGCTTTCTTT.

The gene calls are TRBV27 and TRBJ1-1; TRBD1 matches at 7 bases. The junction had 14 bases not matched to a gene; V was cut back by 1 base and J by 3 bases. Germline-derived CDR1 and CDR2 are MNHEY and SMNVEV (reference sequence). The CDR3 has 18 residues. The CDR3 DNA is TGTGCCAGCAGTTTATGGCGGACAGGCCTCGTCTGGGACACTGAAGCTTTCTTT. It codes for CASSLWRTGLVWDTEAFF.

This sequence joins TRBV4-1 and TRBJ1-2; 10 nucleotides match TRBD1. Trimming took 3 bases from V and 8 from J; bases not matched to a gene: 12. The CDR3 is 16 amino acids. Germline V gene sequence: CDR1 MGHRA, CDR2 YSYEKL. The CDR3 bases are TGCGCCAGCAGCCAGCCCAGGGGACAGGGGACGCAAGGCTACACCTTC. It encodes CASSQPRGQGTQGYTF.